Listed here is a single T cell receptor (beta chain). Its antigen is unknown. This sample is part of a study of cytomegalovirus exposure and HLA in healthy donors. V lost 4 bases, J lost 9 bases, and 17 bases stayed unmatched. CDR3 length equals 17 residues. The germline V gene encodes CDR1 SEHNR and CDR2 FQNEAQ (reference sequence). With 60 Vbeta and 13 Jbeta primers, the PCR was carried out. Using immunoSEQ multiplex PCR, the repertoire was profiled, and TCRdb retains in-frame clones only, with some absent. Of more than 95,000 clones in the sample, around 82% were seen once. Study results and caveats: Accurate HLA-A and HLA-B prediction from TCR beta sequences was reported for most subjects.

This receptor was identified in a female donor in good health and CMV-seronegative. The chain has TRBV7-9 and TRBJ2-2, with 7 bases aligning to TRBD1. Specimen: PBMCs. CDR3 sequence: CASSSPGQMVGLRELFF. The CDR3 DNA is TGTGCCAGCAGCTCCCCGGGACAGATGGTGGGGCTAAGGGAGCTGTTTTTT.